This T cell receptor beta chain is from a study of blood T cells in healthy people across ages. This CDR3 has 12 amino acids. The germline V gene encodes CDR1 DFQATT and CDR2 SNEGSKA (reference sequence). V was shortened by 6 bases and J by 0 bases, with 8 bases between the two germline ends. A second roughly 6 to 12 cycle PCR used barcoded and J-beta primers. TCRdb independently ran MiXCR on the 5' RACE reads; one entry per CDR3 protein. The data contain about 730,000 distinct CDR3 sequences, roughly 44% of them singletons. Healthy Caucasian individuals from Russia aged 6 to 90 served as donors. Total RNA amounts of at least 5 micrograms were extracted per sample. This clonotype was detected many times. Antigen unknown. General observations from the study: TCR beta diversity per million T cells fell roughly linearly with age. Both naive CD4+ cell counts and diversity were greater in long-lived donors than in aged donors.

Material: blood. The sequence derives from a woman aged 60 to 75 in good health. The chain has TRBV20-1 and TRBJ1-1; possible D gene TRBD1, 5 bases. The CDR3 is CSAPTVNTEAFF. The DNA for the CDR3 is TGCAGTGCGCCGACAGTGAACACTGAAGCTTTCTTT.